This T cell receptor (beta chain) was retrieved from a study of blood T cell repertoires in COVID-19. On the study more broadly: Spain, Italy and the United States supplied samples that represented acute and convalescent COVID-19.

The repertoire was sequenced with immunoSEQ multiplex PCR; TCRdb's copy has only in-frame clones and lacks some. This repertoire shows about 98,000 clones, roughly 90% found once; its top ten account for around 5%. A Seattle source enrolled patients during active infection and followed them longitudinally. The sequence was obtained from a woman in her 50s with COVID-19, enrolled during active disease. The material sequenced was peripheral blood.

The CDR3 DNA is TGTGCCACCAGTGATTACAGGGGGGAGAGCACAGATACGCAGTATTTT. Its translation is CATSDYRGESTDTQYF. This sequence joins TRBV24-1 and TRBJ2-3; 8 nucleotides match TRBD1. The trim removed 2 bases at V and 0 bases at J, leaving 3 bases unmatched. Germline CDR1 is KGHDR and CDR2 is SFDVKD. The CDR3 is 16 amino acids.